These T cell receptor beta chains were read from a single sample in a study of blood T cell repertoires in COVID-19. Data came from immunoSEQ multiplex PCR; TCRdb stores just in-frame clones and leaves some out. This table holds 150,000 or so clones, around 88% found once. The source material was peripheral blood. These receptor sequences come from a man aged 45-65 years with acute or convalescent COVID-19. Both conserved end residues are part of each CDR3. Size tells how often a clone was seen (once, few, many) or the class of an expanded clone, and some rows leave it out.

>TRBV5-1|TRBJ2-7|.
CASSLDRQVYEQYF
>TRBV7-2|TRBJ2-1|.
CASSLGLASNEQFF
>TRBV13|TRBJ1-1|.
CASSKQGDTEAFF
>TRBV13|TRBJ1-1|.
CASRLPPRTEAFF
>TRBV27|TRBJ1-1|few
CASRLGHNTEAFF
>TRBV5-1|TRBJ1-1|.
CASSTDRPNTEAFF
>TRBV6-6|TRBJ2-7|few
CASTPPGLYEQYF
>TRBV7-9|TRBJ1-1|.
CASSFEATEAFF
>TRBV7-2|TRBJ2-1|.
CASSFGQTYNEQFF
>TRBV6-5|TRBJ1-5|.
CASILGQVYQPQHF
>TRBV15|TRBJ1-4|.
CATSRDYGGMTGVVGEKLFF
>TRBV2|TRBJ2-1|.
CASSGDLAGRLYNEQFF
>TRBV5-1|TRBJ1-4|once
CASSLNGMEEEKLFF
>TRBV6-5|TRBJ1-1|.
CASTAPGVNTEAFF
>TRBV7-9|TRBJ1-5|.
CASSLGTAKNQPQHF
>TRBV11-2|TRBJ2-5|few
CASSLGAGRSQETQYF
>TRBV29-1|TRBJ1-2|once
CSVVGQGAGYGYTF
>TRBV6-5|TRBJ2-1|.
CASSQPGLVNEQFF
>TRBV5-1|TRBJ2-7|.
CASSWDSRISYEQYF
>TRBV10-3|TRBJ1-2|.
CAISGTQPNYGYTF
>TRBV6-5|TRBJ1-2|.
CAAGDSRGYTF
>TRBV28|TRBJ1-1|.
CASRQTGSSEAFF